Below, 31 T cell receptor beta chains from the same sample are listed, as sequenced in a study of response to subunit inactivated influenza vaccine. Via MiXCR, TCRdb re-called the RT-PCR reads, giving one row per CDR3 protein. The data hold over 800,000 distinct CDR3 sequences, with 21% observed a single time. The starting material was PBMCs from blood, obtained about 5 days after vaccination. These receptors were collected from a man aged 45-65 years who received an inactivated influenza vaccine.

This sequence joins TRBV12-3 or TRBV12-4 and TRBJ1-2; D might be TRBD1 (6 bases). The CDR3 covers 17 residues. Trimming removed 6 bases from V and 4 bases from J, with 24 bases in between. This CDR3 reads CASRANSYRETSYGYTF. CDR3 bases: TGTGCCAGCAGGGCCAATTCATACAGGGAAACCTCCTATGGCTACACCTTC.

There are a few counts of this clonotype. This chain connects TRBV10-3 to TRBJ1-1, with D uncertain. With 6 bases removed from V and 4 bases from J, the gap between germline ends came to 6 bases. The germline V gene encodes CDR1 ENHRY and CDR2 SYGVKD. The length of the CDR3 is 11 residues. CDR3 residues: CAIRGGTEAFF. The CDR3 nucleotides are TGTGCCATCAGGGGTGGCACTGAAGCTTTCTTT.

The chain is built from TRBV18 and TRBJ2-7, with D possibly matching TRBD1 (5 bases). Germline V gene sequence: CDR1 KGHSH, CDR2 LQKENI. Between the trimmed V and J ends, which lost 0 bases and 6 bases, there was a span of 9 bases. This CDR3 contains 13 residues. As DNA, the CDR3 is TGTGCCAGCTCACCACCGATGGGGCGCGAGCAGTACTTC. Translating gives CASSPPMGREQYF.

This sequence joins TRBV11-2 and TRBJ2-7; D possibly matches TRBD1 or TRBD2 (5 bases each). Trimming shortened V by 1 base and J by 2 bases, and 9 bases separated the two germline ends. The V gene's germline CDR1 is SGHAT and CDR2 FQNNGV. CDR3 length: 14 amino acids. CDR3 sequence reads: CASSLGGIAYEQYF. The CDR3 nucleotides read TGTGCCAGCAGCTTAGGGGGGATTGCCTACGAGCAGTACTTC. Looking up the rest from reference TRBV11-2 and TRBJ2-7 gives the full variable domain: EAGVAQSPRYKIIEKRQSVAFWCNPISGHATLYWYQQILGQGPKLLIQFQNNGVVDDSQLPKDRFSAERLKGVDSTLKIQPAKLEDSAVYLCASSLGGIAYEQYFGPGTRLTVT.

The chain employs TRBV10-3 and TRBJ2-4, with 8 bases lining up with TRBD1. The length of the CDR3 is 14 residues. Germline V gives CDR1 ENHRY, CDR2 SYGVKD. V lost 5 bases to trimming and J lost 4 bases; unmatched junction nucleotides: 4. CDR3 coding DNA: TGTGCCATCAGTAAATGGGACAGGAAAAACATTCAGTACTTC. Its translation is CAISKWDRKNIQYF.

V is TRBV7-2 and J is TRBJ1-5, with 8 bases lining up with TRBD1. This CDR3 contains 16 residues. V lost 6 bases and J lost 2; bases outside the gene matches: 9. CDR1 and CDR2 from the germline V gene are SGHTA and FQGNSA. The CDR3 nucleotides are TGTGCCAGCAGTCTTGACAGGGGAAGTGGCAATCAGCCCCAGCATTTT. Residues: CASSLDRGSGNQPQHF.

CDR3 loop: CSVRGTGPYNEQFF. The CDR3 region has the DNA TGCAGCGTACGCGGGACAGGGCCCTACAATGAGCAGTTCTTC. The rearrangement links TRBV29-1 to TRBJ2-1; 9 bases are a match to TRBD1. The V gene end was trimmed by 6 bases and the J gene end by 2 bases; junction bases not matched to a gene: 5. CDR1 and CDR2 from the germline V gene are SQVTM and ANQGSEA. The CDR3 has 14 amino acids.

V usage is TRBV5-1 and J usage is TRBJ1-1; 7 nucleotides agree with TRBD1. The CDR3 covers 14 residues. Germline V CDR1 and CDR2: SGHRS, YFSETQ. The J segment lost 4 bases and the V segment lost 4 bases, leaving 7 bases of the junction unmatched. CDR3 coding DNA: TGCGCCAGCAGCCCGGGACAGCCTCTCACTGAAGCTTTCTTT. This encodes CASSPGQPLTEAFF.

This clonotype was picked up many times. The rearrangement joins TRBV11-2 to TRBJ2-7; perhaps TRBD1 as D (6 bases). The germline V gene encodes CDR1 SGHAT and CDR2 FQNNGV. The CDR3 has 14 amino acids. V shed 0 bases and J shed 4 bases, with 10 bases lying between them. The CDR3 is CASSLDPGAYEQYF. The CDR3 region has the DNA TGTGCCAGCAGCTTAGATCCAGGGGCGTACGAGCAGTACTTC.

This clonotype was counted a few times. V is TRBV29-1 and J is TRBJ1-3; D perhaps matches TRBD1 (6 bases). The CDR3 extends over 11 amino acids. Germline loops: CDR1 SQVTM, CDR2 ANQGSEA. The V end was cut by 5 bases, the J end by 6 bases, with 8 bases between. CDR3: CSVSGANTIYF. CDR3 bases: TGCAGCGTTTCGGGGGCAAACACCATATATTTT. Variable domain in full (rest from reference TRBV29-1 and TRBJ1-3): SAVISQKPSRDICQRGTSLTIQCQVDSQVTMMFWYRQQPGQSLTLIATANQGSEATYESGFVIDKFPISRPNLTFSTLTVSNMSPEDSSIYLCSVSGANTIYFGEGSWLTVV.

The rearrangement joins TRBV20-1 to TRBJ2-2; no clear D gene. Germline V gene sequence: CDR1 DFQATT, CDR2 SNEGSKA (reference sequence). Trimming took off 0 bases at V and 4 bases at J, with 9 bases between the two ends. CDR3 size: 14 residues. The DNA for the CDR3 is TGCAGTGCTAGAGATCTAGGTAGCACCGGGGAGCTGTTTTTT. Its protein is CSARDLGSTGELFF.

The chain joins TRBV20-1 to TRBJ2-7; no definite D call. CDR3 length: 12 amino acids. Trimming cost V 7 bases and J 4 bases, with 14 bases left between them. CDR1 DFQATT and CDR2 SNEGSKA come from the germline V gene (reference sequence). The CDR3 spells CSGGPSGYEQYF. CDR3 sequence (DNA): TGCAGTGGTGGGCCGTCGGGTTACGAGCAGTACTTC.

This chain connects TRBV30 to TRBJ1-2; D may be TRBD1 (6 bases). Trimming took off 5 bases at V and 0 bases at J, with 13 bases between the two ends. The length of the CDR3 is 14 residues. Germline-derived CDR1 and CDR2 are GTSNPN and SVGIG (reference sequence). CDR3 DNA: TGTGCCTGGGTCCGGGACATAGCTAACTATGGCTACACCTTC. It translates to CAWVRDIANYGYTF.

The chain uses TRBV6-1 and TRBJ2-7; D might be TRBD1 or TRBD2, each matching 6 bases. Germline CDR1 and CDR2: MNHNS and SASEGT. Trimming stripped 6 bases from V and 7 bases from J, with 19 bases between. The CDR3 sequence is 14 residues long. CDR3 residues: CASRGQLGTGEQYF. The CDR3 region has the DNA TGTGCCAGCAGGGGACAACTTGGGACTGGAGAGCAGTACTTC.

This chain links TRBV5-1 with TRBJ2-2; TRBD2 matches 7 bases. J gave up 3 bases and V 1 base, and 6 bases lay outside the gene matches. The CDR3 has 16 amino acids. Per germline, CDR1 SGHRS and CDR2 YFSETQ. CDR3 sequence: CASSLTWGGDTGELFF. The CDR3 DNA reads as TGCGCCAGCAGCTTGACCTGGGGAGGGGACACCGGGGAGCTGTTTTTT.

J is TRBJ2-3 and V is TRBV29-1; a weak D match, TRBD1 (6 bases). Germline V lookup: CDR1 SQVTM, CDR2 ANQGSEA. Trimming left V 3 bases short and J 4 bases short, with 8 bases between. The CDR3 is made up of 12 amino acids. CDR3 nucleotide sequence: TGCAGCGTTGAGGGGGCCCCAGATACGCAGTATTTT. Its protein product is CSVEGAPDTQYF.

The rearrangement links TRBV20-1 to TRBJ1-2, with D maybe TRBD1 (5 bases). The germline gives CDR1 DFQATT, CDR2 SNEGSKA (reference sequence). The CDR3 extends over 11 amino acids. With 8 bases removed from V and 5 bases from J, the gap between germline ends came to 12 bases. CDR3 bases: TGCAGTTCCCGTTGGGGGTATGGCTACACCTTC. It encodes CSSRWGYGYTF.

This clonotype was observed a handful of times. V and J are TRBV6-5 and TRBJ2-2, with TRBD2 matching over 11 bases. V lost 0 bases to trimming and J lost 8 bases; unmatched junction nucleotides: 11. The germline CDR1 and CDR2 sequences are MNHEY and SVGAGI. The CDR3 extends over 18 amino acids. CDR3 sequence: CASSYSFRLAGGIGELFF. For the CDR3, the DNA is TGTGCCAGCAGTTACTCTTTTCGGCTAGCGGGGGGCATTGGGGAGCTGTTTTTT.

This rearrangement joins TRBV15 to TRBJ1-5; no clear D. V was cut by 3 bases and J by 3 bases, with 15 bases left in between. The CDR3 has 16 amino acids. CDR1 and CDR2 from the germline V gene are LNHNV and YYDKDF (reference sequence). CDR3 loop: CATSRDGTWDNQPQHF. In DNA, the CDR3 is TGTGCCACCAGCAGGGACGGTACCTGGGACAATCAGCCCCAGCATTTT.

About this clonotype itself: One end of the junction varies from germline; a read error may be responsible. This rearrangement joins TRBV7-9 to TRBJ2-5; D may be TRBD1 (6 bases). This CDR3 has 13 amino acids. Germline assignment: CDR1 SEHNR and CDR2 FQNEAQ (reference sequence). The CDR3, as DNA: TGTACCAGCAGCTTAAACAGGGTTGAGACCCAGTACTTC. Residues: CTSSLNRVETQYF.

This clonotype was detected a few times. The CDR3 loop reads CAWSVLGLRGETQYF. The DNA of the CDR3 is TGTGCCTGGAGTGTACTTGGTCTAAGGGGAGAGACCCAGTACTTC. The rearrangement joins TRBV30 to TRBJ2-5, with D tentatively TRBD1 (5 bases). Looked up from germline, CDR1 is GTSNPN and CDR2 is SVGIG (reference sequence). The CDR3 loop spans 15 amino acids. Trimming removed 0 bases at V and 4 bases at J, with 15 bases between. Filled out from reference TRBV30 and TRBJ2-5, the complete variable domain reads SQTIHQWPATLVQPVGSPLSLECTVEGTSNPNLYWYRQAAGRGLQLLFYSVGIGQISSEVPQNLSASRPQDRQFILSSKKLLLSDSGFYLCAWSVLGLRGETQYFGPGTRLLVL.

This clonotype was counted a few times. The rearrangement uses TRBV12-3 or TRBV12-4 and TRBJ2-7; D might be TRBD1 (5 bases). The CDR3 spans 15 residues. V was clipped by 1 base and J by 4 bases, with 14 bases between them. The CDR3 coding sequence is TGTGCCAGCAGTTTAGTTGGCAGGGATCGGTACGAGCAGTACTTC. Amino acid sequence: CASSLVGRDRYEQYF.

This chain connects TRBV6-2 or TRBV6-3 to TRBJ2-7, with D possibly TRBD1 on 5 matching bases. CDR3 length: 15 amino acids. The V and J ends lost 1 base and 0 bases respectively, with 10 bases between them. CDR1 and CDR2 (germline): MNHEY, SVGEGT. In DNA form, the CDR3 reads TGTGCCAGCAGTTACTTCGAACAGGTCTCCTACGAGCAGTACTTC. Protein sequence: CASSYFEQVSYEQYF.

This clonotype occurred a few times. V gene TRBV5-1 combines with J gene TRBJ2-1; 8 nucleotides line up with TRBD1. The CDR3 extends over 16 amino acids. Trimming took 5 bases from V and 0 from J; bases not matched to a gene: 7. The germline CDR1 and CDR2 sequences are SGHRS and YFSETQ. CDR3 sequence: CASRGTGLSSYNEQFF. The CDR3 nucleotides read TGCGCCAGCAGGGGGACAGGCTTGAGCTCCTACAATGAGCAGTTCTTC.

This clonotype showed up just a few times. V gene TRBV24-1 combines with J gene TRBJ2-6; 7 bases map to TRBD1. The CDR3 runs 16 residues. With 2 bases clipped from V and 3 bases from J, the junction kept 3 bases outside the gene matches. The germline V gene has CDR1 KGHDR and CDR2 SFDVKD. The CDR3 reads CATSDSNRGGANVLTF. The CDR3, as DNA: TGTGCCACCAGTGATTCCAACAGGGGTGGGGCCAACGTCCTGACTTTC.

This clonotype was detected ten times or more. The chain combines TRBV20-1 with TRBJ2-5, with D unresolved. There are 13 residues in the CDR3. The ends were cut back, 6 bases at V and 1 base at J, with 12 bases in the middle. Germline V gene data show CDR1 as DFQATT and CDR2 as SNEGSKA (reference sequence). DNA for the CDR3: TGCAGTGCCGAGTCGCGGCTCCAAGAGACCCAGTACTTC. As protein: CSAESRLQETQYF.

The rearrangement uses TRBV10-3 and TRBJ2-1, with D maybe TRBD2 (5 bases). Between the trimmed V and J ends, which lost 8 bases and 0 bases, there was a span of 17 bases. Germline V lookup: CDR1 ENHRY, CDR2 SYGVKD. The CDR3 contains 16 residues. CDR3 residues: CAIASSRGSSYNEQFF. The CDR3, as DNA: TGTGCCATCGCTTCGTCCCGGGGAAGCTCCTACAATGAGCAGTTCTTC.

J is TRBJ2-1 and V is TRBV5-1; 8 nucleotides align to TRBD2. With 0 bases clipped from V and 8 bases from J, the junction kept 7 bases outside the gene matches. This CDR3 comprises 15 residues. Germline V gene lookup returns CDR1 SGHRS and CDR2 YFSETQ. CDR3 in amino acids: CASSLEASGLYEQFF. DNA for the CDR3: TGCGCCAGCAGCTTGGAAGCTAGCGGGCTTTATGAGCAGTTCTTC.

A few counts support this clonotype. The chain is built from TRBV10-3 and TRBJ2-5, with D possibly being TRBD1 or TRBD2 (5 bases each). CDR3 length: 14 residues. Trimming stripped 5 bases from V and 5 bases from J, with 15 bases between. The V gene's germline CDR1 is ENHRY and CDR2 SYGVKD. The CDR3 bases are TGTGCCATCAGTCTCTCCGGGGCAGGCGAGACCCAGTACTTC. It is translated as CAISLSGAGETQYF.

This clonotype was seen only a few times. This chain links TRBV10-3 with TRBJ1-1; D not resolved. This CDR3 is built from 11 residues. V was cut by 4 bases and J by 6 bases, with 6 bases left in between. Germline CDR1 and CDR2: ENHRY and SYGVKD. In DNA, the CDR3 is TGTGCCATCAGTGTTGGGCCTGAAGCTTTCTTT. As protein: CAISVGPEAFF.

This clonotype was detected many times. This chain connects TRBV4-2 to TRBJ2-3, with no clear D. This CDR3 is 12 amino acids long. V was shortened by 4 bases and J by 6 bases, with 8 bases between the two germline ends. Germline-derived CDR1 and CDR2 are LGHNA and YNFKEQ. The CDR3 coding sequence is TGTGCCAGCAGCCCAGAGTTGGATACGCAGTATTTT. It is translated as CASSPELDTQYF.